This TCR beta chain was found in a study of T cell changes during pregnancy in multiple sclerosis. TCRdb's table, derived via immunoSEQ multiplex PCR, lists solely in-frame clones and lacks some. The table has around 61,000 clones, around 89% seen once. V gave up 2 bases and J gave up 5 bases; unmatched junction bases: 4. This CDR3 has 14 amino acids. Germline values: CDR1 SGHNT, CDR2 YYREEE (reference sequence). Source: peripheral blood, taken in the first trimester of pregnancy. The genes are TRBV5-4 and TRBJ2-5; the match to TRBD2 covers 9 bases. This receptor was identified in a female donor in good health, enrolled as a control in a pregnancy study. The CDR3 nucleotides are TGTGCCAGCAGCTTAGTCACTAGCGGGGAGACCCAGTACTTC. Translation: CASSLVTSGETQYF.